These 22 T cell receptor beta chains were all obtained from the same sample, sequenced in a study of blood T cell repertoires in COVID-19. Produced via immunoSEQ multiplex PCR; TCRdb's table is partial and in-frame only. The sample yields 120,000 to 150,000 clones, around 87% seen once. Source material: peripheral blood. These TCRs come from a man aged 45 to 65 who had recovered from COVID-19.

The J gene is TRBJ2-3, the V gene TRBV6-1, with D maybe TRBD1 (6 bases). Trimming took 3 bases from V and 1 from J, leaving 8 bases between them. The CDR3 is 14 amino acids. Germline assignment: CDR1 MNHNS and CDR2 SASEGT. In DNA form, the CDR3 reads TGTGCCAGCAGTGAGGGGGCCCGCACAGATACGCAGTATTTT. It is translated as CASSEGARTDTQYF.

The V and J genes are TRBV4-2 and TRBJ2-2; possibly TRBD1 for D (5 bases). V gave up 0 bases and J gave up 1 base, with 12 bases separating them. The CDR3 runs to 17 residues. Germline V gene lookup returns CDR1 LGHNA and CDR2 YNFKEQ. CDR3 sequence reads: CASSQDKTAQNTGELFF. DNA for the CDR3: TGTGCCAGCAGCCAAGACAAGACAGCTCAGAACACCGGGGAGCTGTTTTTT.

This clone was seen only a few times. The V gene is TRBV9, the J gene TRBJ2-7; D gene uncertain. V was pared by 4 bases and J by 2 bases, with 10 bases between. Germline values: CDR1 SGDLS, CDR2 YYNGEE. This CDR3 contains 13 residues. The CDR3 nucleotides are TGTGCCAGCAGCCCTTCGGTGACCTACGAGCAGTACTTC. Translating gives CASSPSVTYEQYF.

The rearrangement uses TRBV3-1 (or the pseudogene TRBV3-2) and TRBJ1-1; TRBD1 matches 7 bases. The CDR3 sequence is 14 residues long. After removal of 5 bases from V and 1 base from J, the junction contained 4 bases not matched to a gene. Germline V gene lookup returns CDR1 LGHDT and CDR2 YNNKEL (reference sequence). CDR3 residues: CASSETGRNTEAFF. CDR3 DNA: TGTGCCAGCAGCGAGACAGGGCGGAACACTGAAGCTTTCTTT.

V gene TRBV27 combines with J gene TRBJ2-1, with a tentative D call TRBD2 (7 bases). Germline lookup yields CDR1 MNHEY and CDR2 SMNVEV (reference sequence). The CDR3 consists of 16 residues. V was pared by 7 bases and J by 8 bases, with 24 bases between. CDR3 region: CASKLVGGRVVHEQFF. The CDR3 region has the DNA TGTGCCAGCAAACTCGTGGGGGGGCGGGTCGTGCATGAGCAGTTCTTC.

This chain joins TRBV29-1 and TRBJ1-5; D is uncertain. The CDR3 totals 14 residues. The germline V gene has CDR1 SQVTM and CDR2 ANQGSEA. Trimming removed 4 bases at V and 0 bases at J, with 10 bases between. CDR3 DNA sequence: TGCAGCGTTGGTGGAGGTCGTAGCAATCAGCCCCAGCATTTT. This translates into CSVGGGRSNQPQHF. Full variable domain (outside the CDR3, taken from reference TRBV29-1 and TRBJ1-5): SAVISQKPSRDICQRGTSLTIQCQVDSQVTMMFWYRQQPGQSLTLIATANQGSEATYESGFVIDKFPISRPNLTFSTLTVSNMSPEDSSIYLCSVGGGRSNQPQHFGDGTRLSIL.

This clone occurred once. The chain combines TRBV9 with TRBJ1-1; no clear D. This CDR3 has 14 residues. Between the trimmed V and J ends, which lost 0 bases and 5 bases, there was a span of 11 bases. CDR1 is SGDLS and CDR2 is YYNGEE in the germline V gene. CDR3 amino acids: CASSVDHRATEAFF. DNA of the CDR3: TGTGCCAGCAGCGTAGATCACAGAGCTACTGAAGCTTTCTTT.

This chain joins TRBV4-3 and TRBJ1-6, with no clear D. The germline gives CDR1 LGHNA, CDR2 YSLEER. CDR3 length equals 14 residues. V lost 4 bases to trimming and J lost 10 bases, with 14 bases between them. The CDR3 protein is CASSPLTRGSPLHF. CDR3 sequence (DNA): TGCGCCAGCAGCCCGTTAACACGAGGGTCACCCCTCCACTTT.

The V gene is TRBV19, the J gene TRBJ1-1; the match to TRBD1 covers 8 bases. The length of the CDR3 is 15 residues. Germline V lookup: CDR1 LNHDA, CDR2 SQIVND (reference sequence). Trimming took 3 bases from V and 2 from J; bases not matched to a gene: 5. The CDR3 nucleotides read TGTGCCAGTAGTATCGGGGACAGGCGCAACACTGAAGCTTTCTTT. Amino acids: CASSIGDRRNTEAFF.

V gene TRBV7-9 combines with J gene TRBJ2-2; possible D gene TRBD2, 6 bases. This CDR3 spans 13 amino acids. Germline V gene data show CDR1 as SEHNR and CDR2 as FQNEAQ (reference sequence). The CDR3 region has the DNA TGTGGATCGGAGGGCGAAGACACCGGGGAGCTGTTTTTT. Translated, it gives CGSEGEDTGELFF.

The chain links TRBV30 to TRBJ1-1, with 9 nucleotides matching TRBD1. Trimming at V came to 2 bases and at J to 4 bases, leaving 8 bases not matched to a gene. The CDR3 consists of 15 residues. CDR1 and CDR2 (germline): GTSNPN, SVGIG (reference sequence). CDR3 region: CAWSLGTGPGTEAFF. CDR3 sequence (DNA): TGTGCCTGGAGTTTGGGGACAGGGCCGGGCACTGAAGCTTTCTTT.

The V gene is TRBV20-1, the J gene TRBJ1-2; maybe TRBD1 (5 bases). This CDR3 has 12 amino acids. V dropped 3 bases and J dropped 6 bases, with 11 bases sitting between them. Germline lookup yields CDR1 DFQATT and CDR2 SNEGSKA (reference sequence). The CDR3 sequence is CSASIGGDGYTF. For the CDR3, the DNA is TGCAGTGCTAGTATCGGGGGGGATGGCTACACCTTC.

This clone was seen a single time. A read error may produce the germline difference seen at one junction end. The rearrangement joins TRBV6-2 or TRBV6-3 to TRBJ1-6, with D uncertain. The CDR3 sequence is 12 residues long. Per the germline V gene, CDR1 is MNHEY and CDR2 is SVGEGT. The CDR3 coding sequence is TGTGCCAGCAGGTACTCAGCCCAACCCCTCCACTTT. Residues: CASRYSAQPLHF.

This clone was seen only a few times. The chain joins TRBV19 to TRBJ2-7, with 7 bases identical to TRBD1. Trimming at V came to 4 bases and at J to 3 bases, leaving 6 bases not matched to a gene. The CDR3 totals 14 residues. The germline V gene encodes CDR1 LNHDA and CDR2 SQIVND (reference sequence). This CDR3 is CASSTGGRGYEQYF. The CDR3 DNA follows: TGTGCCAGTAGTACAGGGGGAAGAGGCTACGAGCAGTACTTC.

This sequence joins TRBV6-6 and TRBJ1-5; D remains ambiguous. With 5 bases removed from V and 0 bases from J, the gap between germline ends came to 8 bases. The CDR3 spans 14 residues. Germline CDR1 MNHNY, CDR2 SVGAGI (reference sequence). The CDR3 nucleotides are TGTGCCAGCAGTCCGGAGGATAGCAATCAGCCCCAGCATTTT. Residues: CASSPEDSNQPQHF.

The chain is built from TRBV19 and TRBJ2-7, with D unresolved. Germline values: CDR1 LNHDA, CDR2 SQIVND (reference sequence). CDR3 length: 15 residues. The ends were cut back, 5 bases at V and 3 bases at J, with 17 bases in the middle. This chain's CDR3 is CASSPDFQVNYEQYF. The CDR3 region has the DNA TGTGCCAGTAGTCCAGATTTCCAGGTGAACTACGAGCAGTACTTC.

J is TRBJ2-2 and V is TRBV5-1, with 9 bases that match TRBD1. The CDR3 covers 17 residues. V shed 3 bases and J 10 bases; nucleotides not matched to a gene: 16. Germline V lookup: CDR1 SGHRS, CDR2 YFSETQ. The CDR3 loop is CASSSGTGSIGFEELFF. The CDR3 coding sequence is TGCGCCAGCAGCTCCGGGACAGGGTCTATTGGGTTTGAGGAGCTGTTTTTT.

A remark on this clone: The same CDR3 can be traced to other DNA sequences in this sample. This chain connects TRBV19 to TRBJ1-2; 11 nucleotides agree with TRBD1. The V and J ends lost 8 bases and 11 bases, in that order; junction bases with no gene match: 13. The germline gives CDR1 LNHDA, CDR2 SQIVND (reference sequence). CDR3 length: 14 residues. CDR3 in amino acids: CASQSDRGPQRYTF. CDR3 in DNA: TGTGCCAGTCAATCGGACAGGGGGCCCCAGAGATACACCTTC.

The chain links TRBV6-2 or TRBV6-3 to TRBJ1-4; no definite D call. Germline CDR1 MNHEY, CDR2 SVGEGT. V gave up 2 bases and J gave up 4 bases, with 5 bases separating them. This CDR3 region has 13 residues. This CDR3 reads CASSYSSNEKLFF. The CDR3 DNA reads TGTGCCAGCAGTTACAGTAGTAATGAAAAACTGTTTTTT.

This chain links TRBV5-6 with TRBJ2-4; TRBD1 is a possible D gene (6 bases). Trimming removed 5 bases at V and 2 bases at J, with 11 bases between. CDR1 and CDR2 from the germline V gene are SGHDT and YYEEEE. CDR3 length: 14 amino acids. The CDR3 nucleotides read TGTGCCAGCAGTCGAAGGGGGACCAAAAACATTCAGTACTTC. It is translated as CASSRRGTKNIQYF.

The V and J genes are TRBV23-1 and TRBJ2-5, with 12 bases identical to TRBD1. TRBV23-1 is annotated as an ORF whose role is uncertain. The CDR3 runs 14 residues. The junction had 0 bases not matched to a gene; V was cut back by 3 bases and J by 4 bases. The CDR3 DNA reads as TGCGCCAGCAGTCAGGGACAGGGGGCAGAGACCCAGTACTTC. Its protein is CASSQGQGAETQYF.

This clone was counted only a few times. The junction does not match germline at one end; this may be a read error. The chain has TRBV30 and TRBJ1-6; TRBD1 might be the D (6 bases). The germline CDR1 and CDR2 sequences are GTSNPN and SVGIG (reference sequence). The CDR3 consists of 14 residues. CDR3 protein: CAGSPGTFFSPLHF. CDR3 DNA sequence: TGTGCCGGGAGCCCCGGGACATTTTTTTCACCCCTCCACTTT. Full variable domain (outside the CDR3, taken from reference TRBV30 and TRBJ1-6): SQTIHQWPATLVQPVGSPLSLECTVEGTSNPNLYWYRQAAGRGLQLLFYSVGIGQISSEVPQNLSASRPQDRQFILSSKKLLLSDSGFYLCAGSPGTFFSPLHFGNGTRLTVT.